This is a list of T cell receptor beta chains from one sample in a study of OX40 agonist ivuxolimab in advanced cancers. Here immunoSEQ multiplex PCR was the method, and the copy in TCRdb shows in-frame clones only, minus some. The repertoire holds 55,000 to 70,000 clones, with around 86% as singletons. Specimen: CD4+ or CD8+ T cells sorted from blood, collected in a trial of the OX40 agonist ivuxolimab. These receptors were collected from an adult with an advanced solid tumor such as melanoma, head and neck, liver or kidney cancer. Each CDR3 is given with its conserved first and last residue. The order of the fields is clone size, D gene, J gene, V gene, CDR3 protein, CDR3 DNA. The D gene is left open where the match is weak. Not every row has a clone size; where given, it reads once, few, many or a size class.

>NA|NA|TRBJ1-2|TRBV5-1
CASSPTDGVYGYTF
TGCGCCAGCAGCCCGACGGACGGAGTCTATGGCTACACCTTC
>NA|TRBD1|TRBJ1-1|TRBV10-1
CASSELRTGSGAFF
TGCGCCAGCAGTGAGTTACGGACAGGGAGCGGGGCTTTCTTT
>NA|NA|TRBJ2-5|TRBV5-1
CASSTDIRETQYF
TGCGCCAGCAGCACCGACATACGGGAGACCCAGTACTTC
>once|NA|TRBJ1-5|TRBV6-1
CASSEREGSRQPQHF
TGTGCCAGCAGTGAAAGGGAAGGCAGCAGACAGCCCCAGCATTTT
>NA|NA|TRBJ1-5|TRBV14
CASSQTGGNQPQHF
TGTGCCAGCAGCCAGACAGGCGGCAATCAGCCCCAGCATTTT
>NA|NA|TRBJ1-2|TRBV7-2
CASSMNRDTVSWGYTF
TGTGCCAGCAGCATGAACCGGGACACGGTTAGCTGGGGCTACACCTTC
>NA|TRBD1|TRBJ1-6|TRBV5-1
CASSLGQGETNSPLHF
TGCGCCAGCAGCTTAGGACAGGGAGAAACCAATTCACCCCTCCACTTT
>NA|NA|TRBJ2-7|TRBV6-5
CASRTGLGEQYF
TGTGCCAGCAGGACCGGTCTCGGCGAGCAGTACTTC
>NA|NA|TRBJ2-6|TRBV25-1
CASSSGEAGANVLTF
TGTGCCAGCAGTTCAGGGGAGGCTGGGGCCAACGTCCTGACTTTC
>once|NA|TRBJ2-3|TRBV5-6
CASSLDRGGTDTQYF
TGTGCCAGCAGCTTGGACAGGGGGGGAACAGATACGCAGTATTTT
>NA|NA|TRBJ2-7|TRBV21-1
CASSKTPPGLYEQYF
TGTGCCAGCAGCAAAACCCCGCCGGGTCTATACGAGCAGTACTTC
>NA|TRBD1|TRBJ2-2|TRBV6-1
CASYGTGLYGELFF
TGTGCCAGCTACGGGACAGGGCTATACGGGGAGCTGTTTTTT
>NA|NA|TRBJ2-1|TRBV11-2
CASSSIYRGENEQFF
TGTGCCAGCAGCTCCATTTATAGAGGGGAAAATGAGCAGTTCTTC
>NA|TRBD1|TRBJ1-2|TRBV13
CASSFRRGLLRGYTF
TGTGCCAGCAGCTTTCGCAGGGGGCTCTTAAGAGGCTACACCTTC
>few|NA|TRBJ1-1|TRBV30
CAWSQGAGTEAFF
TGTGCCTGGAGTCAAGGGGCCGGAACTGAAGCTTTCTTT
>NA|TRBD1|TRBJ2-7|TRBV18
CASSPGLDRTYEQYF
TGTGCCAGCTCCCCGGGCCTGGACAGGACCTACGAGCAGTACTTC
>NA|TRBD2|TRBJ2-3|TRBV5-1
CASSQSGGVTDTQYF
TGCGCCAGCAGCCAGAGCGGGGGGGTCACAGATACGCAGTATTTT
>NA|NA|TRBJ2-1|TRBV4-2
CASSQDRRGDYNEQFF
TGTGCCAGCAGCCAAGATCGCAGGGGTGACTACAATGAGCAGTTCTTC
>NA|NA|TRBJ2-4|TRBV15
CATSRDGGGKNIQYF
TGTGCCACCAGCAGAGATGGCGGTGGCAAAAACATTCAGTACTTC
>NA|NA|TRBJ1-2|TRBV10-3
CAISGDREIYGYTF
TGTGCCATCAGTGGGGACCGCGAGATATATGGCTACACCTTC
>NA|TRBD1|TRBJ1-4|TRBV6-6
CASSYQNDREEKLFF
TGTGCCAGCAGTTACCAAAACGACAGGGAGGAAAAACTGTTTTTT
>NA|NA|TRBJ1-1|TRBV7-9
CASSTDGNTEAFF
TGTGCCAGCAGTACTGACGGGAACACTGAAGCTTTCTTT
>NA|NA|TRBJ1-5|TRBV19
CASSIGGNSNQPQHF
TGTGCCAGTAGTATTGGGGGCAATAGCAATCAGCCCCAGCATTTT
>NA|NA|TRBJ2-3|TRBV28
CASRTGSPTDTQYF
TGTGCCAGCAGGACGGGATCCCCCACAGATACGCAGTATTTT
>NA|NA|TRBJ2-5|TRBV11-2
CASSPTNQGTQYF
TGTGCCAGCAGCCCGACAAACCAGGGGACCCAGTACTTC
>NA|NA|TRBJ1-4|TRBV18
CASSRDPGGEKLFF
TGTGCCAGCTCACGCGACCCGGGCGGGGAAAAACTGTTTTTT
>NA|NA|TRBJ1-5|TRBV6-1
CASSAPTSARGEQPQHF
TGTGCCAGCAGTGCCCCGACCTCCGCCCGGGGGGAACAGCCCCAGCATTTT
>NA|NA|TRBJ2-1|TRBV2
CASSETSAYNEQFF
TGTGCCAGCAGTGAAACATCAGCCTACAATGAGCAGTTCTTC
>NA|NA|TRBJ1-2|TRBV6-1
CASTGGVYRYTF
TGTGCCAGCACAGGTGGGGTATATCGCTACACCTTC
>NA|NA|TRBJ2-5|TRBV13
CASSIGTRGGETQYF
TGTGCCAGCAGCATAGGGACCCGGGGTGGGGAGACCCAGTACTTC
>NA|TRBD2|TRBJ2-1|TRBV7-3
CASSLWSSGGPNEQFF
TGTGCCAGCAGCTTATGGTCTAGCGGGGGTCCAAATGAGCAGTTCTTC
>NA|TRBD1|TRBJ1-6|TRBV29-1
CSVVTGGRNSPLHF
TGCAGCGTTGTGACAGGGGGCAGGAATTCACCCCTCCACTTT
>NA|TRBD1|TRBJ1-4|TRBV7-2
CASSLGTGGNPNEKLFF
TGTGCCAGCAGCTTAGGGACAGGGGGCAATCCTAATGAAAAACTGTTTTTT
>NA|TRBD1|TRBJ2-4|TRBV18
CASEDRGTAKNIQYF
TGTGCCAGCGAGGACAGGGGGACAGCCAAAAACATTCAGTACTTC
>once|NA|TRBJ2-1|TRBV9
CASSARPYLTVLPDEQFF
TGTGCCAGCAGCGCACGCCCTTACCTAACAGTCCTTCCGGATGAGCAGTTCTTC
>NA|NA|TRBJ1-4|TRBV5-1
CASSLRVAGSNEKLFF
TGCGCCAGCAGCTTGAGAGTGGCAGGGAGTAATGAAAAACTGTTTTTT
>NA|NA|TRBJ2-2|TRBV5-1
CASSLGGVGELFF
TGCGCCAGCAGCTTGGGAGGGGTCGGGGAGCTGTTTTTT
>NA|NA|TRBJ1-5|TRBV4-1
CASSQAVQADQPQHF
TGCGCCAGCAGCCAAGCAGTACAGGCCGATCAGCCCCAGCATTTT
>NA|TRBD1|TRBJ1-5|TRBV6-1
CASSGQGLLSNQPQHF
TGTGCCAGCAGTGGACAGGGCTTACTTAGCAATCAGCCCCAGCATTTT
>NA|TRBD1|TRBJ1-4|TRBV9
CASSSGTGFRGEKLFF
TGTGCCAGCAGCAGCGGGACAGGGTTTCGAGGTGAAAAACTGTTTTTT